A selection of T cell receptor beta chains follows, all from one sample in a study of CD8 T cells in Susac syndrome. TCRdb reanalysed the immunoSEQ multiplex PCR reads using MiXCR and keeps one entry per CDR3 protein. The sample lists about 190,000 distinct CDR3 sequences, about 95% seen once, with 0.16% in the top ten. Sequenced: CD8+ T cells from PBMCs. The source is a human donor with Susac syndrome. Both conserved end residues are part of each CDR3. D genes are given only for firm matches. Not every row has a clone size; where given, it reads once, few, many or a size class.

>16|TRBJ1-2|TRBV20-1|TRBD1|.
TGCAGTGCTAGAGGCGCAGGGGGCTTATCTAACTATGGCTACACCTTC
CSARGAGGLSNYGYTF
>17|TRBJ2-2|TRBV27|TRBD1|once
TGTGCCAGCAGCCCTTATGGACAGGGACCTAACACCGGGGAGCTGTTTTTT
CASSPYGQGPNTGELFF
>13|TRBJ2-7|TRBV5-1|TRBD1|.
TGCGCCAGCAGCTACACGGGACAGTACGAGCAGTACTTC
CASSYTGQYEQYF
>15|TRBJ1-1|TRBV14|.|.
TGTGCCAGCAGCCTGGCCGGGACGGCGAACACTGAAGCTTTCTTT
CASSLAGTANTEAFF
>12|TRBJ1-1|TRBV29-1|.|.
TGCAGCGTTGTCGGGCTCGGGACTGAAGCTTTCTTT
CSVVGLGTEAFF
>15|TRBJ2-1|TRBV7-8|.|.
TGTGCCAGCAGACTCGACTCCATCTTGTACTATGAGCAGTTCTTC
CASRLDSILYYEQFF
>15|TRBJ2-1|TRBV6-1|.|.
TGTGCCAGCAGTGAATTCTTGGACAGTAACAATGAGCAGTTCTTC
CASSEFLDSNNEQFF
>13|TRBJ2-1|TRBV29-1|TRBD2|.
TGCAGCGTTGGTACGGGAGGGTCGGATGAGCAGTTCTTC
CSVGTGGSDEQFF
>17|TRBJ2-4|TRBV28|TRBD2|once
TGTGCCAGCAGTCTCCGGACTAGCGGGAGTACCAAAAACATTCAGTACTTC
CASSLRTSGSTKNIQYF
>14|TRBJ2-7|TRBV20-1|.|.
TGCAGTGGACAGCGGGTACCAACCGACTACGAGCAGTACTTC
CSGQRVPTDYEQYF
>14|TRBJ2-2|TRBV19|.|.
TGTGCCAGTAGTGTCCTCAGGGAAGGCGGGGAGCTGTTTTTT
CASSVLREGGELFF
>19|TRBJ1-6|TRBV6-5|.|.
TGTGCCAGCAGTTATTACTCGGACGGGATTAGCTCCTATAATTCACCCCTCCACTTT
CASSYYSDGISSYNSPLHF
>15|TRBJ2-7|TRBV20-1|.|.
TGCAGTGCGGGCGGTTGGCGGGACATCTCCTACGAGCAGTACTTC
CSAGGWRDISYEQYF
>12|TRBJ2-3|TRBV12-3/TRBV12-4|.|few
TGTGCCAGCAGTTTGTGGGGAGATACGCAGTATTTT
CASSLWGDTQYF
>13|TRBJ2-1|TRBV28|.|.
TGTGCCAGCAGTTTCCTAGATGACAATGAGCAGTTCTTC
CASSFLDDNEQFF
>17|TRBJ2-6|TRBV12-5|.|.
TGTGCTAGTGGATGGGGGGCCAAGAGCTCTGGGGCCAACGTCCTGACTTTC
CASGWGAKSSGANVLTF
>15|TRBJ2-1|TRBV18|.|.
TGTGCCAGCTCACCAGATGCAGTAGGGGTCAATGAGCAGTTCTTC
CASSPDAVGVNEQFF
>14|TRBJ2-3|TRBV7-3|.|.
TGTGCCAGCAGCCGCGGAAATGGGGGAGATACGCAGTATTTT
CASSRGNGGDTQYF
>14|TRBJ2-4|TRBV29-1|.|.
TGCAGCGTTGTTGGAGGGATAGCCAAAAACATTCAGTACTTC
CSVVGGIAKNIQYF
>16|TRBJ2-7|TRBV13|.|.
TGTGCCAGCAGCCTAGGGACCGGGACAAGCTCCTACGAGCAGTACTTC
CASSLGTGTSSYEQYF
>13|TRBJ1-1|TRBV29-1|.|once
TGCAGCGTTGACAGGAAATTGAACACTGAAGCTTTCTTT
CSVDRKLNTEAFF
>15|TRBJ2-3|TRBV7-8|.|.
TGTGCCAGCAGCCAGGGACTCCTCGAGGGAGATACGCAGTATTTT
CASSQGLLEGDTQYF
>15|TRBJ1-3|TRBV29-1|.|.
TGCAGCGTTGAATTCGCAGGGACTTCTGGAAACACCATATATTTT
CSVEFAGTSGNTIYF
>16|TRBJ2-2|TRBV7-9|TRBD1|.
TGTGCCAGCAGCTACACCACCAGGGGGAACGACGGGGAGCTGTTTTTT
CASSYTTRGNDGELFF
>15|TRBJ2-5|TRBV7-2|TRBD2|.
TGTGCCAGCAGCTTAACTAGCGGGAGTAAGGAGACCCAGTACTTC
CASSLTSGSKETQYF
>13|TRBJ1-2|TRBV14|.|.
TGTGCCAGCAGCCAAGGCAGGGACTATGGCTACACCTTC
CASSQGRDYGYTF
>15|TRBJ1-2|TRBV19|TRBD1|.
TGTGCCAGTACCGGACAGGGGGCTTTACCTGGAGGCTACACCTTC
CASTGQGALPGGYTF
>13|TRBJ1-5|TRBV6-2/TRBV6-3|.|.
TGTGCCAGCAGTTACTTGGGGGGTCAGCCCCAGCATTTT
CASSYLGGQPQHF
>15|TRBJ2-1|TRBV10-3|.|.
TGTGCCATCAGCCCCGGGGCGAGCTCCTACAATGAGCAGTTCTTC
CAISPGASSYNEQFF
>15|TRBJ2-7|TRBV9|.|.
TGTGCCAGCAGCGGGAGGGGGGGGAATTCCTACGAGCAGTACTTC
CASSGRGGNSYEQYF
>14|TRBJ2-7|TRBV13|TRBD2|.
TGTGCCAGCAGCCCATACGGACTAGCCTACGAGCAGTACTTC
CASSPYGLAYEQYF
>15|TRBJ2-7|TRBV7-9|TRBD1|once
TGTGCCAGCAGCTCCCGGACAGGGGCTACCTACGAGCAGTACTTC
CASSSRTGATYEQYF
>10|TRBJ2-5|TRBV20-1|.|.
TGCAGTGCTTATAGGGAGACCCAGTACTTC
CSAYRETQYF
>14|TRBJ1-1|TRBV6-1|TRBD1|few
TGTGCCAGCAGTGACACAGGGGTGGGCACTGAAGCTTTCTTT
CASSDTGVGTEAFF
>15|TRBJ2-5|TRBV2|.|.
TGTGCCAGCAGTGAAGCGGGGACTCTGTCAGAGACCCAGTACTTC
CASSEAGTLSETQYF
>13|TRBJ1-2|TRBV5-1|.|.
TGCGCCAGCAGACCCGGGCTTGCGGGGGGCTACACCTTC
CASRPGLAGGYTF
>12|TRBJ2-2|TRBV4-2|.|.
TGTGCCAGCAGCCAGAAGACCGGGGAGCTGTTTTTT
CASSQKTGELFF
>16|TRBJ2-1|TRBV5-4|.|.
TGTGCCAGCAGCTTGTTCGTCGGCGGTTCCGACATTGAGCAGTTCTTC
CASSLFVGGSDIEQFF
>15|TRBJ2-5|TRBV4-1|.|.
TGCGCCAGCAGCCAAGTCGGTACAATCCGGGAGACCCAGTACTTC
CASSQVGTIRETQYF
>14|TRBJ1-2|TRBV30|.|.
TGTGCCTGGAGTTACACAGGGAGCGGCTATGGCTACACCTTC
CAWSYTGSGYGYTF
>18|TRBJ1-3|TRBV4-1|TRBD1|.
TGCGCCAGCAGCCAAGAAGGGGGCAGACAATACTCTGGAAACACCATATATTTT
CASSQEGGRQYSGNTIYF
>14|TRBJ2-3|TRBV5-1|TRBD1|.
TGCGCCAGCAGTTCTAGGGGGCGGACAGATACGCAGTATTTT
CASSSRGRTDTQYF
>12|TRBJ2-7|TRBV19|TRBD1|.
TGTGCCAGTAGTATGGACAGGGCCGAGCAGTACTTC
CASSMDRAEQYF
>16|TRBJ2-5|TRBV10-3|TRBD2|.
TGTGCCATCAGTGCAACCGGGACTAGCGGGAGTGAGACCCAGTACTTC
CAISATGTSGSETQYF
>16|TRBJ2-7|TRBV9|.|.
TGTGCCAGCAGCGTAGGTGGAACGGGGAGAATCTACGAGCAGTACTTC
CASSVGGTGRIYEQYF
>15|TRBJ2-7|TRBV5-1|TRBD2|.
TGCGCCAGCAGCTTGGGGCTAGCGGGAGCGGGCGAGCAGTACTTC
CASSLGLAGAGEQYF
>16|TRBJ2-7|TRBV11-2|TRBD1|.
TGTGCCAGCAGCTTAGTATACAGGGGAGACTCCTACGAGCAGTACTTC
CASSLVYRGDSYEQYF
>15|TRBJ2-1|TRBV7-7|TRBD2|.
TGTGCTAGCAGCTTCGGCGGGAGTAATCCCAATGAGCAGTTCTTC
CASSFGGSNPNEQFF
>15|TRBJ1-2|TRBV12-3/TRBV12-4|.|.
TGTGCCAGCAGTCCCACTAATCAGCCACACTATGGCTACACCTTC
CASSPTNQPHYGYTF
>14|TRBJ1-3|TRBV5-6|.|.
TGTGCCAGCAGCTTGTATGGGATAGGGGACACCATATATTTT
CASSLYGIGDTIYF
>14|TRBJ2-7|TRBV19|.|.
TGTGCCAGTACTGGGGGAACTGGGAACTACGAGCAGTACTTC
CASTGGTGNYEQYF
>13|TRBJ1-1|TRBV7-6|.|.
TGTGCCAGCAGCACAGGGTTGGACACTGAAGCTTTCTTT
CASSTGLDTEAFF
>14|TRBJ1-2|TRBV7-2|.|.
TGTGCCAGCAGCTTAGATGCCAGTTCCTATGGCTACACCTTC
CASSLDASSYGYTF